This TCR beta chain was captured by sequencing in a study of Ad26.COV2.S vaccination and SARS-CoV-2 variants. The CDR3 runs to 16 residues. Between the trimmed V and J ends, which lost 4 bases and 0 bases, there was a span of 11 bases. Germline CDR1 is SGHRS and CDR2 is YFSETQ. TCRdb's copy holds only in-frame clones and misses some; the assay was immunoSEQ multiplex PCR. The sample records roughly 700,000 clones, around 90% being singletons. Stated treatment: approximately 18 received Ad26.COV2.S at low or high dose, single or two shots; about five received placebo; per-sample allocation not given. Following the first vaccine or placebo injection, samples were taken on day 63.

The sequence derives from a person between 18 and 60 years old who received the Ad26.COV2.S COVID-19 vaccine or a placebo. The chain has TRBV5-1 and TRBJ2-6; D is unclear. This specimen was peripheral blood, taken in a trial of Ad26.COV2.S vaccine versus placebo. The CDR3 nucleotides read TGCGCCAGCAGCCCAAGGACCAGCTCTGGGGCCAACGTCCTGACTTTC. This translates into CASSPRTSSGANVLTF. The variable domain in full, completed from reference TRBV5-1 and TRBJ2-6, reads KAGVTQTPRYLIKTRGQQVTLSCSPISGHRSVSWYQQTPGQGLQFLFEYFSETQRNKGNFPGRFSGRQFSNSRSEMNVSTLELGDSALYLCASSPRTSSGANVLTFGAGSRLTVL.